Sequencing of this T cell receptor (beta chain) was carried out in a study of shared clonotypes between healthy human individuals. Study background: There were three CD4 naive, three CD4 memory, two CD8 naive and one CD8 memory plates per donor. Overall study results and limits: Sampling involved blood alone; tissue repertoires likely differ.

As processed by the authors: Filtering differed for immunoSEQ, which gave only junction sequences without quality scores. Produced via immunoSEQ multiplex PCR; TCRdb's table is partial and in-frame only. Clone size and the V and J calls come from that table; the DNA yielded D and trimming. The data hold roughly 1,800,000 clones, with less than 95% observed a single time. With 5 bases clipped from V and 5 bases from J, the junction kept 5 bases outside the gene matches. Germline values: CDR1 MGHRA, CDR2 YSYEKL. This CDR3 region has 13 residues. This clone came up a few times. What it binds is not known. CD45RO-negative, CCR7-selected cells formed the naive CD8 fraction, which excluded terminally differentiated effector memory CD45RA+ cells.

The chain couples TRBV4-1 to TRBJ1-1, with 7 bases fitting TRBD1. The clonotype comes from a man aged 18 to 30 in good health. What was sequenced was naive CD8+ T cells sorted from blood. CDR3 sequence (DNA): TGCGCCAGCAGCTACGACAGGGAAACTGAAGCTTTCTTT. Amino acids: CASSYDRETEAFF.